This is a list of T cell receptor beta chains from one sample in a study of human T cells and chemical hapten exposure. TCRdb independently ran MiXCR on the reads; one entry per CDR3 protein. This sample has 95,000 to 150,000 distinct CDR3 sequences, with approximately 9% found just once. The specimen sequenced was whole blood. Source of these receptors: a human donor in good health. Some clones in this sample may be carry-over from other donors' samples. CDR3s leave out the opening cysteine and the closing phenylalanine or tryptophan.

J gene,V gene,CDR3 length,CDR3 protein
TRBJ2-1,TRBV20-1,12,SARDRTGGNEQF
TRBJ2-5,TRBV6-2/TRBV6-3,13,ASSYLGGTSETQY
TRBJ2-3,TRBV7-9,13,SSWTESTSTDTQY
TRBJ2-7,TRBV6-2/TRBV6-3,11,ASSLGGPYEQY
TRBJ2-5,TRBV12-3/TRBV12-4,9,ASSREETQY
TRBJ1-2,TRBV5-1,12,ASSTGLTENGYT
TRBJ2-7,TRBV7-9,13,ASSLDEGSHYEQY
TRBJ2-7,TRBV12-3/TRBV12-4,11,ASSSSGAYEQY
TRBJ2-5,TRBV6-6,15,ASSFFPSGTGGETQY
TRBJ1-5,TRBV6-6,11,ASSGAGHQPQH
TRBJ2-1,TRBV5-1,18,ASSKTARTTADRGRIEQF
TRBJ2-7,TRBV20-1,14,SARDEEGVTPYEQY
TRBJ1-3,TRBV7-8,13,ASSLGSSGGNTIY
TRBJ2-1,TRBV29-1,12,SVGQGILYNEQF
TRBJ2-5,TRBV7-2,13,ASSLVWGSQETQY
TRBJ1-1,TRBV10-3,9,AISGNTEAF
TRBJ1-5,TRBV20-1,14,SSTRGAGDSNQPQH
TRBJ2-1,TRBV4-3,13,ASSQDRAPGNEQF
TRBJ1-2,TRBV19,8,ASRRSGYT
TRBJ2-3,TRBV7-6,14,ASSPEWGTSTDTQY
TRBJ1-2,TRBV18,13,ASSPAVGQGDGYT
TRBJ1-1,TRBV6-1,15,ASSPGPNITGGSEAF
TRBJ2-2,TRBV20-1,14,SARDRASGFTGELF
TRBJ2-7,TRBV6-6,12,ASSYGTSGREQY
TRBJ1-1,TRBV9,11,ASSVGGASEAF
TRBJ2-5,TRBV7-2,14,ASSRWGQSSQETQY
TRBJ2-3,TRBV27,14,ASTPWRGTGTDTQY
TRBJ1-5,TRBV5-6,13,ASSNGTGWRQPQH
TRBJ2-7,TRBV20-1,11,SAIFRPSGSSP
TRBJ2-7,TRBV19,12,ASNAKRGSYEQY
TRBJ2-5,TRBV7-9,10,ASSLREETQY
TRBJ2-7,TRBV4-3,12,ASSQGGDWDEQY
TRBJ2-5,TRBV27,14,ASSYLAGGLTETQY
TRBJ2-2,TRBV2,12,ASSENGITGELF
TRBJ1-1,TRBV11-2,11,ASSSKSYFEAF
TRBJ2-5,TRBV4-1,11,ASSPSEGETQY
TRBJ2-3,TRBV6-1,14,ASSEEGLAARDTQY
TRBJ2-7,TRBV12-3/TRBV12-4,14,ASSLWRGTGLGEQY
TRBJ2-5,TRBV27,9,ASSFKETQY
TRBJ1-1,TRBV25-1,12,ASSEGQALTEAF
TRBJ2-1,TRBV5-1,13,ASSTPGQGKHEQF
TRBJ2-2,TRBV12-3/TRBV12-4,12,ASSRGAHTGELF
TRBJ1-1,TRBV7-2,12,ASSLGGQGTEAF
TRBJ1-3,TRBV6-5,12,AAARDRGGNTIY
TRBJ2-3,TRBV7-9,14,ASSSFLLTGADTQY
TRBJ2-7,TRBV5-1,12,ASSGGTSPYEQY